Described below is a single T cell receptor (beta chain) sequence and its context. It has no known antigen specificity. Base-call qualities are not available, and no considerably larger clone is one nucleotide away. Participants were included only if at least one PBMC sample before ART initiation and at least two post-ART samples were available. All participants with HIV were treated in the United States of America. Before DNA extraction, cryopreserved samples of about 0.9-11 million PBMC were thawed and then washed. At the time of the earliest PBMC sample for each participant with HIV, ages ranged from roughly 23 to 60 years. Per participant, PBMC samples came from 1-4 timepoints prior to ART initiation and 2-8 timepoints following ART initiation, for a median of 7 samples. Serial HIV viral load, CD4+ T-cell count, ART history and demographic data were obtained for every participant. A Qiagen kit on a QIAcube was used to extract genomic DNA from unsorted PBMC, with samples processed in batches of 12.

V drops 7 bases and J drops 0 bases, leaving 6 bases in between. Looking up the germline V gene yields CDR1 SNHLY and CDR2 FYNNEI. The CDR3 numbers 13 residues from cysteine through phenylalanine. The retained sequence is limited to the CDR3, 39 bases, with the frame set at the first base. The sample originates from a study of long-term antiretroviral therapy in people with HIV (dated by TCRdb to between 2021 and 2024). Study-wide context: The earliest samples were collected about a decade before the 2015 WHO recommendation for immediate ART, when ART was typically delayed until CD4 counts fell. No cross-contamination during QIAcube processing turned up in test extractions that ran a monoclonal T-cell line alongside some 34 polyclonal samples. From some 28 adults with confirmed HIV infection, the cohort provided around 180 cryopreserved PBMC samples, gathered serially across a mean of roughly 6 years (range 1-12). About 35% of the 30 participants with HIV were female. A retrospective serial study tested whether changes in peripheral blood TRB repertoire composition and diversity were associated with ART initiation and durable HIV suppression.

The immunoSEQ hsTCRB v3.0 assay was used at survey level resolution to sequence the TRB variable region. A depth of roughly 35,000-50,000 T-cell genomes per sample was targeted for TRB sequencing. TRB libraries were pooled and sequenced on an Illumina MiSeq using a v3 150-cycle kit. The paper's processing steps were these. Repertoire analysis was run in R within a reproducible Nextflow workflow that covered QC, data transformation and analysis. LymphoSeq2, an R package for exploring AIRR-Seq data, was used to implement the custom analyses. Several samples that yielded fewer than 5000 total TRB sequences were excluded, so that about 200 HIV repertoires were analyzed. Among the 200 or so HIV repertoires that were kept, 59 were collected before ART initiation and under 150 were collected after ART initiation. Repertoires were downsampled to 5000 TRB nucleotide sequences, with summary statistics averaged over 100 downsampling iterations. Only TRB sequences with CDR3 regions of at least seven amino acids were retained for analysis. Two measures captured diversity: a Shannon entropy-derived clonality score and the Gini coefficient. Repertoire networks linked the top 5000 CDR3 amino acid sequences whenever two sequences differed by an edit distance of one. For TRB CDR3 amino acid sequences, GLIPH2 was used to predict antigen specificity groups and MHC restriction. To flag known associations with CMV, EBV, HIV or tissue antigens, CDR3 amino acid sequences were compared against VDJdb and McPAS-TCR. Pre-ART, post-ART and control groups were compared with Wilcoxon signed-rank tests and Holm-Bonferroni correction. TCRdb holds this immuneACCESS table with in-frame rearrangements only. Some clones are missing; in checked studies, unresolved V genes explain under half, and the rest has no known cause. V and J calls and clone size are as listed in that table; D and trimming were resolved from the DNA. The sample has about 28,000 clones on record, roughly 88% of them singletons. The top ten hold around 10% of the sample.

The paper as a whole reports these results and caveats: Expanded TRB clones identified before ART initiation dominated the repertoire at all time points, although this dominance fluctuated and declined in many PLHIV after ART. Unsorted PBMC were profiled instead of sorted CD4+ and CD8+ T cells because pre-ART samples had limited cell numbers. Starting ART was linked to a significant rise in TRB diversity, yet even after long-term ART the diversity remained significantly lower than in transplant donor controls. Owing to limited PBMC availability, only the TCR beta chain was sequenced, without alpha chain pairing. The samples were dated from about 2003 to 2017, and the ART regimens that were used may be less effective than current ART regimens. Inferences about post-ART repertoire changes were limited because no data were available on ART adherence, viral resistance or therapy changes. CDR3 length ranges in HIV repertoires were narrower than in controls, and network structure suggested an antigen-experienced repertoire with only a slight naive shift after ART.

Rearrangement joined TRBV2 to TRBJ2-2, with the D segment identity uncertain. The source was unsorted PBMCs, collected almost 2.9 years after starting antiretroviral therapy. The source is a man aged 25 to 40 with HIV. In nucleotide form, the sequence is TGTGCCAGCAAGCCTACGAACACCGGGGAGCTGTTTTTT. This codes for CASKPTNTGELFF.